Below, one T cell receptor (beta chain) is given with its context. The data stem from a study of blood T cell repertoires in COVID-19. Overall study context: The United States, Italy and Spain supplied acute and convalescent COVID-19 samples. Sources were T cells, B-cell-depleted T cells, or PBMCs; the material itself was cDNA or gDNA.

Germline assignment: CDR1 MNHEY and CDR2 SMNVEV (reference sequence). Trimming at V came to 5 bases and at J to 2 bases, leaving 19 bases not matched to a gene. The CDR3 is made up of 20 amino acids. Authors' data handling: For nucleated cells, counts were estimated from reference gene primer amplification. Sequencing used immunoSEQ multiplex PCR; TCRdb keeps in-frame clones, though not all of them. That table supplies the V and J calls and clone size; D and trimming were determined from the DNA. The sample holds about 210,000 clones; around nine tenths are singletons and the top ten take approximately 1.5%.

The source material was peripheral blood. The TCR originated in a man between 18 and 35 years old with active or convalescent COVID-19. The V call is TRBV27, the J call TRBJ2-7; 12 bases are a match to TRBD2. As DNA, the CDR3 is TGTGCCAGCAGTCCTCAACTACCGGGACTAGCGGGCATACGAACCTACGAGCAGTACTTC. Its translation is CASSPQLPGLAGIRTYEQYF.